This T cell receptor (beta chain) was sequenced during a study of blood T cell repertoires in COVID-19. V lost 1 base, J lost 4 bases, and 3 bases stayed unmatched. The CDR3 contains 15 residues. Per the germline V gene, CDR1 is MGHRA and CDR2 is YSYEKL. Participants were aged roughly 18 to 90 years from approximately 23 US areas. Repertoires were generated with immunoSEQ multiplex PCR, while TCRdb's copy carries only in-frame clones and drops some. The table shows some 250,000 clones, with approximately 83% occurring only once. This sequence joins TRBV4-1 and TRBJ1-4, with 7 bases lining up with TRBD1. The specimen was PBMCs or T cells enriched from blood (not recorded which). This TCR came from a woman between 45 and 60 years old who had recovered from COVID-19. The CDR3 DNA reads as TGCGCCAGCAGCCAAGGGGCAGGGGGTAATGAAAAACTGTTTTTT. This codes for CASSQGAGGNEKLFF.